Below are 10 T cell receptor beta chains sequenced from a single sample in a study of Ad26.COV2.S vaccination and SARS-CoV-2 variants (dated by TCRdb to 2020 to 2022). Libraries were made using the immunoSEQ multiplex PCR assay. As stored in TCRdb, this immuneACCESS dataset retains in-frame rearrangements with V and J assigned. A fraction of the clones does not appear; measured against another copy, unresolved V genes explain less than half of the discrepancy, and the remainder lacks a known reason. For this sample there are 380,000 or so clones; around 89% appear just once. 5.5% to 7% of the sample lies in the top ten. The treatment or condition label, read with the paper, signifies: around 19 received Ad26.COV2.S at low or high dose, single or two shots; 5 received placebo; per-sample allocation not given. For vaccine and placebo recipients, repertoires were sequenced using samples collected on day 63 after the first injection.

This sample comprised peripheral blood, obtained in a trial of Ad26.COV2.S vaccine versus placebo. The receptors shown here come from a person aged 18-60 years who received the Ad26.COV2.S COVID-19 vaccine or a placebo.

The chain carries TRBV5-1 and TRBJ2-4; TRBD1 aligns across 7 bases. The CDR3 has 16 amino acids. The V gene's germline CDR1 is SGHRS and CDR2 YFSETQ. With V trimmed by 0 bases and J by 0 bases, 3 bases remained unmatched. CDR3 residues: CASSLGQGLAKNIQYF. The DNA for the CDR3 is TGCGCCAGCAGCTTGGGACAGGGCTTAGCCAAAAACATTCAGTACTTC.

This clone was detected only once. The chain has TRBV6-4 and TRBJ2-2; no firm D call. Trimming shortened V by 5 bases and J by 4 bases, and 8 bases separated the two germline ends. The CDR3 has 13 amino acids. Germline CDR1 and CDR2: MRHNA and SNTAGT. CDR3 amino acids: CASSSTRTGELFF. In nucleotides, the CDR3 is TGTGCCAGCAGTTCCACACGCACCGGGGAGCTGTTTTTT.

The genes are TRBV7-3 and TRBJ1-3; D might be TRBD1 (5 bases). This CDR3 is 13 amino acids long. Germline assignment: CDR1 SGHTA and CDR2 FQGTGA. The V and J ends lost 5 bases and 4 bases respectively, with 9 bases between them. The CDR3 nucleotides are TGTGCCAGCAGCCCGGGACCGGGAAACACCATATATTTT. This translates into CASSPGPGNTIYF. Together with reference TRBV7-3 and TRBJ1-3, the CDR3 gives the full variable domain: GAGVSQTPSNKVTEKGKYVELRCDPISGHTALYWYRQSLGQGPEFLIYFQGTGAADDSGLPNDRFFAVRPEGSVSTLKIQRTERGDSAVYLCASSPGPGNTIYFGEGSWLTVV.

The sample holds one count of this clone. The V call is TRBV7-3, the J call TRBJ2-7; 7 nucleotides line up with TRBD1. The CDR3 loop spans 16 amino acids. J was trimmed by 6 bases and V by 1 base; bases with no gene match: 12. Per the germline V gene, CDR1 is SGHTA and CDR2 is FQGTGA. The chain's CDR3 is CASSLIRQGFSSEQYF. In DNA, the CDR3 is TGTGCCAGCAGCTTAATTAGACAGGGTTTTAGTAGCGAGCAGTACTTC.

The chain carries TRBV18 and TRBJ2-6; D gene unclear. The V and J ends lost 0 bases and 0 bases respectively, with 3 bases between them. The germline V gene encodes CDR1 KGHSH and CDR2 LQKENI. The CDR3 extends over 15 amino acids. The DNA of the CDR3 is TGTGCCAGCTCACCACCGAGCTCTGGGGCCAACGTCCTGACTTTC. Amino acids: CASSPPSSGANVLTF.

This chain links TRBV15 with TRBJ2-7; no reliable D call. V was shortened by 5 bases and J by 1 base, with 3 bases between the two germline ends. Germline V gene lookup returns CDR1 LNHNV and CDR2 YYDKDF (reference sequence). The CDR3 contains 11 residues. This CDR3 is CATSDSYEQYF. CDR3 DNA: TGTGCCACCAGCGATTCCTACGAGCAGTACTTC. The full variable domain, in which reference TRBV15 and TRBJ2-7 provide the parts outside the CDR3, is DAMVIQNPRYQVTQFGKPVTLSCSQTLNHNVMYWYQQKSSQAPKLLFHYYDKDFNNEADTPDNFQSRRPNTSFCFLDIRSPGLGDTAMYLCATSDSYEQYFGPGTRLTVT.

This clone appeared once. DNA for the CDR3: TGTGCCAGCAGACTTCCACTGGGGCAGAGCAACACTGAAGCTTTCTTT. Translating gives CASRLPLGQSNTEAFF. The chain joins TRBV28 to TRBJ1-1, with a tentative D call TRBD1 (5 bases). Per the germline V gene, CDR1 is MDHEN and CDR2 is SYDVKM. This CDR3 has 16 amino acids. V shed 6 bases and J shed 2 bases, with 19 bases lying between them. The full variable domain, in which reference TRBV28 and TRBJ1-1 provide the parts outside the CDR3, is DVKVTQSSRYLVKRTGEKVFLECVQDMDHENMFWYRQDPGLGLRLIYFSYDVKMKEKGDIPEGYSVSREKKERFSLILESASTNQTSMYLCASRLPLGQSNTEAFFGQGTRLTVV.

Here the CDR3 reads CASSVATGGYYEQYF. The DNA of the CDR3 is TGTGCCAGCAGCGTAGCTACAGGGGGCTACTACGAGCAGTACTTC. V and J are TRBV9 and TRBJ2-7, with TRBD1 identical over 9 bases. CDR3 size: 15 residues. The junction had 4 bases not matched to a gene; V was cut back by 0 bases and J by 3 bases. Germline values: CDR1 SGDLS, CDR2 YYNGEE.

J is TRBJ2-7 and V is TRBV15; D not certain. V gave up 0 bases and J gave up 6 bases, with 9 bases separating them. The CDR3 contains 13 residues. CDR1 and CDR2 (germline): LNHNV, YYDKDF (reference sequence). In nucleotides, the CDR3 is TGTGCCACCAGCAGAGATATGGGTGCCGAGCAGTACTTC. The encoded protein is CATSRDMGAEQYF.

This chain uses TRBV18 with TRBJ2-4; D uncertain. Trimming stripped 2 bases from V and 3 bases from J, with 11 bases between. Germline V gene lookup returns CDR1 KGHSH and CDR2 LQKENI. CDR3 length: 15 amino acids. The CDR3 protein is CASSPVPLIKNIQYF. Here the CDR3 DNA reads TGTGCCAGCTCACCAGTTCCTCTGATCAAAAACATTCAGTACTTC.